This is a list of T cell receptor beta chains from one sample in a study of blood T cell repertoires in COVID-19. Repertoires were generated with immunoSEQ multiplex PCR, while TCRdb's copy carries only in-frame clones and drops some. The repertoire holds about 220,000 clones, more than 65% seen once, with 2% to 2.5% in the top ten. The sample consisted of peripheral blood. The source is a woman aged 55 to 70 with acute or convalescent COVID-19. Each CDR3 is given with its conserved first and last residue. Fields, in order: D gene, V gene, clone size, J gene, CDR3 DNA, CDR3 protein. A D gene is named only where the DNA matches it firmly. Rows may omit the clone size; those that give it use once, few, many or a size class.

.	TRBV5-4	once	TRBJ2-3	TGTGCCAGCAGCTCCCGGACTACCCCCGATACGCAGTATTTT	CASSSRTTPDTQYF
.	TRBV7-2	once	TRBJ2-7	TGTGCCAGCAGCTTTCACAGGGAGTCCTACGAGCAGTACTTC	CASSFHRESYEQYF
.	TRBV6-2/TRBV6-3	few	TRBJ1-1	TGTGCCAGCAACCCCGGGACACATAACACTGAAGCTTTCTTT	CASNPGTHNTEAFF
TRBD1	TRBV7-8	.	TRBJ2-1	TGTGCCAGCAGCCGGGGACAGGGGTCAAATGAGCAGTTCTTC	CASSRGQGSNEQFF
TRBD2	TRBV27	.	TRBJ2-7	TGTGCCAGCAGTTCCCTAGGTTTCCGGGGGGGCGGATACGAGCAGTACTTC	CASSSLGFRGGGYEQYF
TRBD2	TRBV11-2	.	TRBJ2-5	TGTGCCAGCAGCTTAGATCACACTAGCGGGGAGGGGGAGACCCAGTACTTC	CASSLDHTSGEGETQYF
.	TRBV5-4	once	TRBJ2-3	TGTGCCAGCAGCTTGGCCCGCGACAGATACACAGATACGCAGTATTTT	CASSLARDRYTDTQYF
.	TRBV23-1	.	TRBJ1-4	TGCGCCAGCAGTCAACCTCGGGGGGTTCCCAAAAAAAAACTGTTTTTT	CASSQPRGVPKKKLFF
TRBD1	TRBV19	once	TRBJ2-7	TGTGCCAGTAGTCCTGAATCCGGGACAGGACTGGTCTTC	CASSPESGTGLVF
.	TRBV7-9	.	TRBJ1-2	TGTGCCAGCAGCTTAGAAAGGGGAGGGGATGGCTACACCTTC	CASSLERGGDGYTF
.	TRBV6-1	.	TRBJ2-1	TGTGCCAGCAGTGAAGCCGGGACTTCATACAATGAGCAGTTCTTC	CASSEAGTSYNEQFF
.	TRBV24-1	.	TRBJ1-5	TGTGCCACCCCGCGTAGACAGGCGGGTCAGCCCCAGCATTTT	CATPRRQAGQPQHF
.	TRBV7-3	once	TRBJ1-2	TGTGCCAGCAGCTTAAGGGGCAGCCCTAACTATGGCTACACCTTC	CASSLRGSPNYGYTF
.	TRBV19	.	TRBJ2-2	TGTGCCAGTAGGATCGGGGAGACTATCACCGGGGAGCTGTTTTTT	CASRIGETITGELFF
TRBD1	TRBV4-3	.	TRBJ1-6	TGCGCCAGCAGCCAAGAGGCGTCAGGGGGCCCGGGGTCACCCCTCCACTTT	CASSQEASGGPGSPLHF
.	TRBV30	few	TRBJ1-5	TGTGCCTGGAGTGTCCAGTTGAATCAGCCCCAGCATTTT	CAWSVQLNQPQHF
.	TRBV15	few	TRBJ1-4	TGTGCCACCAGCAAACGACAGGTTGCTGAAAAACTGTTTTTT	CATSKRQVAEKLFF
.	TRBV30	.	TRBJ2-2	TGTGCCTGGAGTGTAGGACACCTGAACACCGGGGAGCTGTTTTTT	CAWSVGHLNTGELFF
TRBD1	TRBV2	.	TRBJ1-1	TGTGCCAGCAGTGAAGCGGGACAGGGGGCCACTGAAGCTTTCTTT	CASSEAGQGATEAFF
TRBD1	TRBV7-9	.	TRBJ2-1	TGTGCCAGCAGCTTAGTGCCAGGGGGAAGAGGGCAGTTCTTC	CASSLVPGGRGQFF
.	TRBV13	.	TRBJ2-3	TGTGCCAGCAGTGAGTTCGGGGATACCACAGATACGCAGTATTTT	CASSEFGDTTDTQYF
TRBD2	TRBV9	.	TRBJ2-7	TGTGCCAGCGCCCTCGGGGGGGGGAATTCCTACGAGCAGTACTTC	CASALGGGNSYEQYF
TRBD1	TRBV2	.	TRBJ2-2	TGTGCCAGCGACAGGGGGTCGAACACCGGGGAGCTGTTTTTT	CASDRGSNTGELFF
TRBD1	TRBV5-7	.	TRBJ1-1	TGTGCCAGCAGCTTGTGGGGACAGCCGGAGCGCACTGAAGCTTTCTTT	CASSLWGQPERTEAFF
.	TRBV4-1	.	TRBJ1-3	TGCGCCAGCAGCCCTAACAGGGGAAACACCATATATTTT	CASSPNRGNTIYF
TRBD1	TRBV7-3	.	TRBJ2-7	TGTGCCAGCAGCCGGACAGGCGGTTTAGGCGACGAGCAGTACTTC	CASSRTGGLGDEQYF
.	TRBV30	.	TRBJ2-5	TGTGCCTGGAGCAAGCGGATCCAAGAGACCCAGTACTTC	CAWSKRIQETQYF
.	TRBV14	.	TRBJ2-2	TGTGCCAGCAGCCAAGATCTCCCCTCAAGCGGGCCCGGGGAGCTGTTTTTT	CASSQDLPSSGPGELFF
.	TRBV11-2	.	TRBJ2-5	TGTGCCAGCAGCTATGGACAGCAAGAGACCCAGTACTTC	CASSYGQQETQYF
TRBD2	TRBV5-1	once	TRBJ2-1	TGCGCCAGCAGCTTCACGGTTCATAGCGGGGCCCCCTACAATGAGCAGTTCTTC	CASSFTVHSGAPYNEQFF
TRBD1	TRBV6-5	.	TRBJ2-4	TGTGCCAGCCGCCCCTCAAACAGGGGTAACATTCAGTACTTC	CASRPSNRGNIQYF
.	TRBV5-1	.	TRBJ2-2	TGCGCCAGCAGCTTGGGTTCTAGTAACACCGGGGAGCTGTTTTTT	CASSLGSSNTGELFF
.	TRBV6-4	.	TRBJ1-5	TGTGCCAGCAGTGACTCAGTCGGTCAGCCCCAGCATTTT	CASSDSVGQPQHF
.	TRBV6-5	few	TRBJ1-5	TGTGCCAGCAGTAGGGACATCCAGGACCAGCCCCAGCATTTT	CASSRDIQDQPQHF
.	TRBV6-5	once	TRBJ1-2	TGTGCCAGCAGTTACCTACAGGGATGGGCTGGCTACACCTTC	CASSYLQGWAGYTF
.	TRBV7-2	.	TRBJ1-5	TGTGCCAGCAGCCAGGGCAGGGGCAATCAGCCCCAGCATTTT	CASSQGRGNQPQHF
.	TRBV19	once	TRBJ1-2	TGTGCCAGTAGTACTACCCTAAGCAACTATGGCTACACCTTC	CASSTTLSNYGYTF
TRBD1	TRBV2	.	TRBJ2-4	TGTGCCAGCAGTAGGGTTGAGATGGGACAGGGTGTTATTCAGTACTTC	CASSRVEMGQGVIQYF
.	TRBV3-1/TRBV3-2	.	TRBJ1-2	TGTGCCAGCAGCCAGCGCCAAAACCCCCCCTATGGCTACACCTTC	CASSQRQNPPYGYTF
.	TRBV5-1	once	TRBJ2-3	TGCGCCAGCAGCGCCAGCGGAACAGATACGCAGTATTTT	CASSASGTDTQYF
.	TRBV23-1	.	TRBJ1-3	TGCGCCAGCAGTCACTGGGCTCTCTCTGGAAACACCATATATTTT	CASSHWALSGNTIYF